The 9 T cell receptor beta chains below all came from one sample that was sequenced in a study of early T cells in non-severe SARS-CoV-2 infection. TCRdb reprocessed the 5' RACE reads via MiXCR and lists one record per CDR3 protein. This table has some 50,000 distinct CDR3 sequences, 3.5% to 4.5% appearing once. Sequencing input: whole blood. The receptors derive from an adult who was a healthcare worker with PCR-confirmed SARS-CoV-2 infection or an uninfected control (not recorded which).

Regarding this clonotype: At one end the junction does not follow the germline gene, possibly because of a read error. V gene TRBV30 combines with J gene TRBJ1-1; D ambiguous. Germline V gene sequence: CDR1 GTSNPN, CDR2 SVGIG (reference sequence). The CDR3 covers 8 residues. CDR3 in DNA: TGTGCCTGGAAGCGGGTTCTCTTT. It is translated as CAWKRVLF.

This clonotype was observed many times. Sequence at one end of the junction differs from germline and may be a read error. The CDR3 sequence: CASSQIFDSSGTNVLTF. The CDR3 DNA follows: TGCGCCAGCAGCCAGATCTTCGACAGCTCTGGGACCAACGTCCTGACTTTC. V is TRBV4-1 and J is TRBJ2-6; D possibly corresponds to TRBD1 (5 bases). CDR1 is MGHRA, CDR2 YSYEKL, per germline. This CDR3 contains 17 residues.

This clonotype was counted many times. The V and J genes are TRBV6-1 and TRBJ2-7; D is possibly TRBD1 (5 bases). The germline V gene encodes CDR1 MNHNS and CDR2 SASEGT. The CDR3 has 13 amino acids. Trimming pared 2 bases from V and 0 bases from J, leaving 5 bases between. DNA of the CDR3: TGTGCCAGCAGTGAACAGGGCTCCTACGAGCAGTACTTC. It specifies CASSEQGSYEQYF.

This clonotype was observed at least ten times. The V gene is TRBV18, the J gene TRBJ1-1; D perhaps matches TRBD1 (5 bases). This CDR3 spans 12 amino acids. Looked up from germline, CDR1 is KGHSH and CDR2 is LQKENI. The V end was cut by 10 bases, the J end by 4 bases, with 13 bases between. CDR3 sequence: CATGPGGTEAFF. The CDR3 nucleotides are TGTGCCACCGGGCCGGGGGGCACTGAAGCTTTCTTT.

The J gene is TRBJ2-7, the V gene TRBV20-1; 7 positions match TRBD2. CDR1 and CDR2 from the germline V gene are DFQATT and SNEGSKA (reference sequence). This CDR3 has 17 residues. V trimming: 7 bases; J trimming: 0 bases; junction bases outside the gene matches: 18. The CDR3 sequence: CSVLHNTAGASSYEQYF. The CDR3 DNA follows: TGCAGTGTTCTCCATAATACTGCGGGAGCTAGCTCCTACGAGCAGTACTTC.

The chain couples TRBV20-1 to TRBJ2-1, with D perhaps matching TRBD2 (6 bases). Trimming left V 7 bases short and J 6 bases short, with 16 bases between. The CDR3 sequence is 13 residues long. From germline, CDR1 is DFQATT and CDR2 SNEGSKA (reference sequence). This CDR3 reads CSDVPGSTNEQFF. The CDR3 DNA is TGCAGTGACGTCCCCGGGAGCACCAATGAGCAGTTCTTC.

This clonotype was found a few times. V usage is TRBV7-9 and J usage is TRBJ2-3, with D perhaps being TRBD1 or TRBD2 (5 bases each). The CDR3 covers 14 residues. Trimming removed 2 bases from V and 2 bases from J, with 8 bases in between. Germline lookup yields CDR1 SEHNR and CDR2 FQNEAQ (reference sequence). The CDR3 region is CASSLLGVTDTQYF. The CDR3 region has the DNA TGTGCCAGCAGCTTATTGGGGGTCACAGATACGCAGTATTTT.

The chain employs TRBV20-1 and TRBJ2-1, with 10 bases identical to TRBD2. V lost 6 bases, J lost 5 bases, and 10 bases stayed unmatched. Germline V gives CDR1 DFQATT, CDR2 SNEGSKA (reference sequence). The CDR3 sequence is 15 residues long. The CDR3 is CSAIESGRANNEQFF. The CDR3 DNA is TGCAGTGCGATTGAAAGCGGGAGGGCCAACAATGAGCAGTTCTTC.

A few counts support this clonotype. This chain joins TRBV20-1 and TRBJ1-3; 7 nucleotides align to TRBD1. Trimming at V came to 6 bases and at J to 6 bases, leaving 5 bases not matched to a gene. The V gene's germline CDR1 is DFQATT and CDR2 SNEGSKA (reference sequence). The CDR3 totals 12 residues. The chain's CDR3 is CSAAGTVNTIYF. In nucleotides, the CDR3 is TGCAGTGCGGCGGGGACAGTAAACACCATATATTTT.